These 17 T cell receptor beta chains were sequenced from one sample in a study of T cell responses to AZD1222 COVID-19 vaccine. Sequencing used immunoSEQ multiplex PCR; TCRdb keeps in-frame clones, though not all of them. The data contain 90,000 to 120,000 clones, more than 75% of them singletons. Specimen: peripheral blood, collected on day 0 of AZD1222 vaccination. Every receptor here comes from an adult in good health.

The chain combines TRBV7-3 with TRBJ2-2, with D possibly TRBD1 on 6 matching bases. Trimming took 3 bases from V and 1 from J, leaving 12 bases between them. The CDR3 has 16 amino acids. The germline V gene has CDR1 SGHTA and CDR2 FQGTGA. The CDR3 loop is CASSFGGGLNTGELFF. DNA for the CDR3: TGTGCCAGCAGCTTTGGGGGCGGGTTGAACACCGGGGAGCTGTTTTTT.

The chain uses TRBV15 and TRBJ2-7, with 7 bases that match TRBD1. V shed 0 bases, J shed 2 bases, and the junction held 1 base outside the gene matches. The CDR3 sequence is 14 residues long. CDR1 and CDR2 (germline): LNHNV, YYDKDF (reference sequence). CDR3 in DNA: TGTGCCACCAGCAGAGATCAGGGGGCCTACGAGCAGTACTTC. It specifies CATSRDQGAYEQYF.

The chain uses TRBV19 and TRBJ1-3, with D perhaps TRBD1 (5 bases). Trimming removed 5 bases from V and 7 bases from J, with 12 bases in between. The CDR3 spans 13 residues. Germline V gives CDR1 LNHDA, CDR2 SQIVND (reference sequence). The CDR3 nucleotides read TGTGCCAGTAGTCGGGACCCGCGTAACACCATATATTTT. Translating gives CASSRDPRNTIYF.

The chain has TRBV18 and TRBJ2-7, with D possibly TRBD2 on 5 matching bases. Deletions cut 6 bases from V and 0 bases from J, with 15 bases between. The CDR3 extends over 15 amino acids. Germline CDR1 KGHSH, CDR2 LQKENI. As DNA, the CDR3 is TGTGCCAGCTCTAACGCGGGCGGTAGCTCCTACGAGCAGTACTTC. This encodes CASSNAGGSSYEQYF.

V is TRBV6-1 and J is TRBJ1-1; 11 bases agree with TRBD1. Germline V CDR1 and CDR2: MNHNS, SASEGT. This CDR3 spans 16 amino acids. V shed 4 bases and J 1 base; nucleotides not matched to a gene: 5. CDR3 sequence reads: CASSVGQGAGNTEAFF. CDR3 DNA sequence: TGTGCCAGCAGTGTTGGACAGGGGGCCGGGAACACTGAAGCTTTCTTT.

With respect to this clone: Other nucleotide sequences from this sample produce the same CDR3. V gene TRBV19 combines with J gene TRBJ1-2; 8 nucleotides match TRBD1. The CDR3 length is 14 residues. CDR1 LNHDA and CDR2 SQIVND come from the germline V gene (reference sequence). The trim removed 5 bases at V and 0 bases at J, leaving 2 bases unmatched. CDR3 residues: CASSVQGANYGYTF. CDR3 DNA: TGTGCCAGTAGTGTACAGGGGGCTAACTATGGCTACACCTTC.

This chain connects TRBV19 to TRBJ1-1, with no clear D. Trimming took 7 bases from V and 1 from J, leaving 16 bases between them. CDR1 is LNHDA, CDR2 SQIVND, per germline (reference sequence). The CDR3 has 15 residues. CDR3 DNA sequence: TGTGCCAGTACGCAAAAAAACACGGGGAACACTGAAGCTTTCTTT. Its translation is CASTQKNTGNTEAFF.

V and J are TRBV7-3 and TRBJ2-1; 9 nucleotides align to TRBD2. J lost 7 bases, V lost 2 bases, and 6 bases had no gene match. This CDR3 region has 15 residues. Germline V gives CDR1 SGHTA, CDR2 FQGTGA. The CDR3 DNA sequence: TGTGCCAGCAGCTTATGGGCTAGCGGGGTGAATGAGCAGTTCTTC. Residues: CASSLWASGVNEQFF.

This chain connects TRBV6-5 to TRBJ2-1, with D uncertain. Germline V gives CDR1 MNHEY, CDR2 SVGAGI. CDR3 length equals 12 residues. Trimming pared 6 bases from V and 8 bases from J, leaving 11 bases between. In DNA, the CDR3 is TGTGCCAGCAGCCCGCTTCAGTATGAGCAGTTCTTC. Translating it yields CASSPLQYEQFF.

This chain joins TRBV5-1 and TRBJ1-6; tentative D call: TRBD1 (6 bases). The germline V gene has CDR1 SGHRS and CDR2 YFSETQ. Trimming pared 3 bases from V and 7 bases from J, leaving 11 bases between. The CDR3 has 14 residues. The CDR3 DNA follows: TGCGCCAGCAGCTCACGGGACACAAATTCACCCCTCCACTTT. This translates into CASSSRDTNSPLHF.

This clone occurred once. The V call is TRBV4-2, the J call TRBJ1-3; D uncertain. Germline V gives CDR1 LGHNA, CDR2 YNFKEQ. V lost 0 bases to trimming and J lost 0 bases, with 9 bases between them. The CDR3 runs 16 residues. CDR3 protein: CASSQDPGISGNTIYF. In DNA, the CDR3 is TGTGCCAGCAGCCAAGATCCGGGAATCTCTGGAAACACCATATATTTT.

A single count supports this clone. V is TRBV11-2 and J is TRBJ2-7; TRBD2 matches 8 bases. Per germline, CDR1 SGHAT and CDR2 FQNNGV. Trimming took 4 bases from V and 2 from J; bases not matched to a gene: 4. CDR3 length equals 14 residues. The DNA for the CDR3 is TGTGCCAGCAGCTCAACTAGCGGTCCCTACGAGCAGTACTTC. Translation: CASSSTSGPYEQYF. Complete variable domain (other parts from reference TRBV11-2 and TRBJ2-7): EAGVAQSPRYKIIEKRQSVAFWCNPISGHATLYWYQQILGQGPKLLIQFQNNGVVDDSQLPKDRFSAERLKGVDSTLKIQPAKLEDSAVYLCASSSTSGPYEQYFGPGTRLTVT.

For the CDR3, the DNA is TGCGCCAGCAGCGGGACAGGGGGCTACAATGAGCAGTTCTTC. It codes for CASSGTGGYNEQFF. The chain uses TRBV5-1 and TRBJ2-1, with 11 bases identical to TRBD1. Germline V gene data show CDR1 as SGHRS and CDR2 as YFSETQ. The CDR3 is made up of 14 amino acids. Trimming at V came to 4 bases and at J to 3 bases, leaving 0 bases not matched to a gene.

This rearrangement joins TRBV29-1 to TRBJ1-1; no definite D call. V was trimmed by 7 bases and J by 0 bases, leaving 9 bases between them. In germline, CDR1 is SQVTM, CDR2 ANQGSEA. The CDR3 contains 12 residues. In DNA form, the CDR3 reads TGCAGCGGATGGGTCCTGAACACTGAAGCTTTCTTT. Translation: CSGWVLNTEAFF.

The genes are TRBV27 and TRBJ1-5; TRBD1 aligns across 8 bases. V shed 6 bases and J 5 bases; nucleotides not matched to a gene: 6. CDR1 is MNHEY, CDR2 SMNVEV, per germline (reference sequence). This CDR3 comprises 14 residues. The DNA for the CDR3 is TGTGCCAGCAGGGCAGCAGGGGGCCATCAGCCCCAGCATTTT. Its protein product is CASRAAGGHQPQHF.

V and J are TRBV5-1 and TRBJ2-3; the D is unclear. CDR3 length: 15 residues. Germline V CDR1 and CDR2: SGHRS, YFSETQ. V shed 4 bases and J shed 1 base, with 13 bases lying between them. CDR3 in amino acids: CASSALETGTDTQYF. Written as DNA, the CDR3 is TGCGCCAGCAGCGCGCTGGAGACGGGCACAGATACGCAGTATTTT.

The chain joins TRBV18 to TRBJ1-6; the D gene is possibly TRBD1 (6 bases). The V end lost 1 base, the J end lost 7 bases, and 14 bases lay between the germline ends. The CDR3 contains 16 residues. Per the germline V gene, CDR1 is KGHSH and CDR2 is LQKENI. CDR3 DNA sequence: TGTGCCAGCTCACCACTCGGACAGCCAGGGAATTCACCCCTCCACTTT. Translating gives CASSPLGQPGNSPLHF.